This passage covers 6 T cell receptor beta chains from one sample sequenced in a study of shared clonotypes between healthy human individuals. Here immunoSEQ multiplex PCR was the method, and the copy in TCRdb shows in-frame clones only, minus some. The table includes 2,500,000 or so clones, roughly 92% detected once. Sequenced input: naive CD4+ T cells sorted from blood. Sample subset: CD45RA+ positively selected. The receptors stem from a young man in good health.

The chain couples TRBV7-2 to TRBJ2-3; 7 bases match TRBD2. V lost 2 bases, J lost 4 bases, and 9 bases stayed unmatched. The CDR3 spans 16 residues. The germline CDR1 and CDR2 sequences are SGHTA and FQGNSA. CDR3 sequence reads: CASSLPMGSGADTQYF. The CDR3 DNA reads as TGTGCCAGCAGCTTACCTATGGGGAGCGGGGCAGATACGCAGTATTTT.

This clone was detected once. This CDR3 is also generated by other DNA sequences in the sample. This chain links TRBV5-1 with TRBJ2-7; 7 bases map to TRBD2. CDR3 size: 15 residues. Unmatched junction bases numbered 12, after V lost 5 bases and J lost 4 bases. CDR1 is SGHRS, CDR2 YFSETQ, per germline. CDR3 DNA: TGCGCCAGCAGTCTCGGGGGGATCTTGAGATACGAGCAGTACTTC. Translated: CASSLGGILRYEQYF.

The rearrangement uses TRBV10-2 and TRBJ2-5; D remains ambiguous. The CDR3 sequence is 15 residues long. CDR1 and CDR2 from the germline V gene are WSHSY and SAAADI. V lost 0 bases and J lost 2, with 10 bases in between. In DNA, the CDR3 is TGCGCCAGCAGTGAGTCATCGGTCAATCAAGAGACCCAGTACTTC. As protein: CASSESSVNQETQYF.

Points on this clone: Distinct nucleotide sequences in the sample also encode this CDR3. V and J are TRBV9 and TRBJ2-3, with D hard to call. The length of the CDR3 is 12 residues. The V end was cut by 3 bases, the J end by 6 bases, with 8 bases between. Per the germline V gene, CDR1 is SGDLS and CDR2 is YYNGEE. The CDR3 DNA follows: TGTGCCAGCAGCGCCCTGGGTGATACGCAGTATTTT. Its translation: CASSALGDTQYF.

The chain couples TRBV27 to TRBJ2-7; 10 nucleotides line up with TRBD2. V trimming: 2 bases; J trimming: 0 bases; junction bases outside the gene matches: 7. The CDR3 length is 17 residues. Germline loops: CDR1 MNHEY, CDR2 SMNVEV (reference sequence). CDR3 in DNA: TGTGCCAGCAGTTTAACAGCGGGGGGGACTAGCTCCTACGAGCAGTACTTC. Translation: CASSLTAGGTSSYEQYF.

To note about this clone: This sample includes further DNA sequences coding for the same CDR3. The chain carries TRBV30 and TRBJ1-2; D ambiguous. Germline V gene lookup returns CDR1 GTSNPN and CDR2 SVGIG (reference sequence). Trimming took off 2 bases at V and 3 bases at J, with 4 bases between the two ends. This CDR3 contains 11 residues. This chain's CDR3 is CAWSRDYGYTF. CDR3 coding DNA: TGTGCCTGGAGTAGGGACTATGGCTACACCTTC.